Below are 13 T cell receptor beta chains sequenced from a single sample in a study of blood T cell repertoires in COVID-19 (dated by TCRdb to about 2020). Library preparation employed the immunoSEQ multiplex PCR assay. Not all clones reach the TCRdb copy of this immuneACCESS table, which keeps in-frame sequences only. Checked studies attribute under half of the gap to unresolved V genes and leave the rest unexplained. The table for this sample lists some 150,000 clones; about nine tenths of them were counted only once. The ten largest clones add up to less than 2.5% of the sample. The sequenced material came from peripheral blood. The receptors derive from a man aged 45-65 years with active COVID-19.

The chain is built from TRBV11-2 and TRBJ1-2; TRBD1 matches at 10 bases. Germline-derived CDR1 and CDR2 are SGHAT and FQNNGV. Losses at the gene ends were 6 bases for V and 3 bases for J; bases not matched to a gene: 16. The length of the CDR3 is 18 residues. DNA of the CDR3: TGTGCCAGCAGGAAGATAGGGGGACAGGGGAAGAGTGACTATGGCTACACCTTC. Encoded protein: CASRKIGGQGKSDYGYTF. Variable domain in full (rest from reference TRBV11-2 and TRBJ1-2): EAGVAQSPRYKIIEKRQSVAFWCNPISGHATLYWYQQILGQGPKLLIQFQNNGVVDDSQLPKDRFSAERLKGVDSTLKIQPAKLEDSAVYLCASRKIGGQGKSDYGYTFGSGTRLTVV.

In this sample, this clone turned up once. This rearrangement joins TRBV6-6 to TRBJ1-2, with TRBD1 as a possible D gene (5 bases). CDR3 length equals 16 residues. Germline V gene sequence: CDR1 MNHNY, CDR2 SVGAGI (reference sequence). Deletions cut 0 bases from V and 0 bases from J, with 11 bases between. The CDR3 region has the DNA TGTGCCAGCAGTTACTCGGAGACAGCCCCTAACTATGGCTACACCTTC. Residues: CASSYSETAPNYGYTF.

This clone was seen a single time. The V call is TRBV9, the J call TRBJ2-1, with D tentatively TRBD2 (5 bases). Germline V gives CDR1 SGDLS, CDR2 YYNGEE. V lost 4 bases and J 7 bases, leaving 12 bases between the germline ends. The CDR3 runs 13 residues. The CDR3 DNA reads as TGTGCCAGCAGCCTCAATGGGAGAAATGAGCAGTTCTTC. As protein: CASSLNGRNEQFF.

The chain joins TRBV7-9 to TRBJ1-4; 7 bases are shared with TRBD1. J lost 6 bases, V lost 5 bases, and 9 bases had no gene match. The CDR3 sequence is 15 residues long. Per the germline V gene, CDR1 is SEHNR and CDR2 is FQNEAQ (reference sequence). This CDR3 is CASSPPGQLDEKLFF. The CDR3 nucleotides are TGTGCCAGCAGCCCCCCGGGACAGTTGGATGAAAAACTGTTTTTT.

The CDR3 is CASSAQPGTGNQPQHF. CDR3 sequence (DNA): TGTGCCAGCAGTGCCCAGCCCGGGACAGGGAATCAGCCCCAGCATTTT. The J gene is TRBJ1-5, the V gene TRBV6-4; 9 bases are a match to TRBD1. The CDR3 covers 16 residues. Germline V gives CDR1 MRHNA, CDR2 SNTAGT. The J segment lost 4 bases and the V segment lost 4 bases, leaving 8 bases of the junction unmatched.

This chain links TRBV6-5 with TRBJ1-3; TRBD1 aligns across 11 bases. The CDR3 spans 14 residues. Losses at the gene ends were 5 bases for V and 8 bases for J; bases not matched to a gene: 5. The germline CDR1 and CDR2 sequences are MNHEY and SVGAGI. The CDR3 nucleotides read TGTGCCAGCAGTCTCGGGACAGGGGGATACACCATATATTTT. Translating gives CASSLGTGGYTIYF.

The CDR3 DNA is TGTGCCAGCAGTTACCTCGGACAGGGGGAGGGATATGGCTACACCTTC. It yields the protein CASSYLGQGEGYGYTF. The chain has TRBV6-6 and TRBJ1-2; 10 bases are a match to TRBD1. Germline trimming cut 2 bases from V and 5 bases from J; bases unmatched to any gene: 8. This CDR3 comprises 16 residues. Germline V lookup: CDR1 MNHNY, CDR2 SVGAGI (reference sequence).

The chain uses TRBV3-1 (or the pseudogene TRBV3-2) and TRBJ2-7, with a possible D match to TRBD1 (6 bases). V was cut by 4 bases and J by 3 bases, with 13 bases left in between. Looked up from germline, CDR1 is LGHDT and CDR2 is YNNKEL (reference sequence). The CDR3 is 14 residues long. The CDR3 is CASSPGTYNYEQYF. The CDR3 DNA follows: TGTGCCAGCAGCCCCGGGACATATAACTACGAGCAGTACTTC.

CDR3 nucleotides: TGTGCCAGCTCGGGACAGGGGCCCTACACCTTC. This translates into CASSGQGPYTF. The genes are TRBV18 and TRBJ1-2; 10 nucleotides line up with TRBD1. The CDR3 is made up of 11 amino acids. Losses at the gene ends were 6 bases for V and 10 bases for J; bases not matched to a gene: 2. CDR1 is KGHSH and CDR2 is LQKENI in the germline V gene.

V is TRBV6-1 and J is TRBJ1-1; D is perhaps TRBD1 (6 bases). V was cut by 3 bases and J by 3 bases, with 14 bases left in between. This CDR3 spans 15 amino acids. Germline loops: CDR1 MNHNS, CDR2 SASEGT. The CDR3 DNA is TGTGCCAGCAGTGAGCAGCCACAGGGTTACACTGAAGCTTTCTTT. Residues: CASSEQPQGYTEAFF.

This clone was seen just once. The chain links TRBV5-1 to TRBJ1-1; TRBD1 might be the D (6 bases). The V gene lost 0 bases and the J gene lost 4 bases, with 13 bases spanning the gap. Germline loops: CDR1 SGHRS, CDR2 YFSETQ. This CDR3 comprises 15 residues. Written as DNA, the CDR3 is TGCGCCAGCAGCTTGGGAGTGGGACAAGTCACTGAAGCTTTCTTT. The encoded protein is CASSLGVGQVTEAFF.

Here the CDR3 reads CASSYAGGTYNEQFF. The CDR3 DNA reads TGTGCCAGCAGTTATGCGGGGGGGACTTACAATGAGCAGTTCTTC. The chain recombines TRBV5-5 with TRBJ2-1, with 9 bases that match TRBD2. The CDR3 consists of 15 residues. Germline CDR1 SGHKS, CDR2 YYEKEE (reference sequence). Trimming removed 5 bases from V and 4 bases from J; junction bases left unmatched: 7.

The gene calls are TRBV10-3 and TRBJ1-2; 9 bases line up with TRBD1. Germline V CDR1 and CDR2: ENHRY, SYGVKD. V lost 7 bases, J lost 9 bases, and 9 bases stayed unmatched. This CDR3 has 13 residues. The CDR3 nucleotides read TGTGCCATCACCCGGACAGGGGAGGGGAGCTACACCTTC. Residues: CAITRTGEGSYTF.